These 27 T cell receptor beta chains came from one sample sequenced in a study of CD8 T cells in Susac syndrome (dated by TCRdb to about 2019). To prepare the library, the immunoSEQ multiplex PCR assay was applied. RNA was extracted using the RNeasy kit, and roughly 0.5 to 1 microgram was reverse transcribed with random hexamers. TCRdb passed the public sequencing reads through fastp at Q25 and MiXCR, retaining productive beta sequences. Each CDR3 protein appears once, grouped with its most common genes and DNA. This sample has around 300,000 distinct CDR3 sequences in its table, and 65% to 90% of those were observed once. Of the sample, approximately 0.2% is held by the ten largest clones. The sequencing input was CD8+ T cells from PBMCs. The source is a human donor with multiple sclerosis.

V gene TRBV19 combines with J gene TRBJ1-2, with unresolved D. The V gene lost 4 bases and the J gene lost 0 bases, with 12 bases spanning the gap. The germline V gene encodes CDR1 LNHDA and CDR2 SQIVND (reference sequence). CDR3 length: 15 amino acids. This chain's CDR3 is CASSTAHEANYGYTF. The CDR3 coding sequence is TGTGCCAGTAGTACTGCACACGAAGCTAACTATGGCTACACCTTC.

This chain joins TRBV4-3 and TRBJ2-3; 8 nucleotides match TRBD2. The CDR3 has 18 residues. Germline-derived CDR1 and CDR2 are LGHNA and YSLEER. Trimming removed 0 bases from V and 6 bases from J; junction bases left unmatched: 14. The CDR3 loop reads CASSQDRQGLGPEDTQYF. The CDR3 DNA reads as TGCGCCAGCAGCCAAGATCGGCAGGGACTAGGGCCGGAGGATACGCAGTATTTT.

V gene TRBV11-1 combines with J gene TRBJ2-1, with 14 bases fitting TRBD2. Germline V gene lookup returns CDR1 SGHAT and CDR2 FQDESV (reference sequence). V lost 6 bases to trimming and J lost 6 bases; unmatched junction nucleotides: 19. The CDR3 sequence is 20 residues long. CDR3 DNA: TGTGCCAGCAGACTCGCACCTGTGGGGACTAGCGGGAGCGGGGTCAATGAGCAGTTCTTC. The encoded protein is CASRLAPVGTSGSGVNEQFF. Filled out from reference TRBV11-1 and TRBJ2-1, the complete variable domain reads EAEVAQSPRYKITEKSQAVAFWCDPISGHATLYWYRQILGQGPELLVQFQDESVVDDSQLPKDRFSAERLKGVDSTLKIQPAELGDSAMYLCASRLAPVGTSGSGVNEQFFGPGTRLTVL.

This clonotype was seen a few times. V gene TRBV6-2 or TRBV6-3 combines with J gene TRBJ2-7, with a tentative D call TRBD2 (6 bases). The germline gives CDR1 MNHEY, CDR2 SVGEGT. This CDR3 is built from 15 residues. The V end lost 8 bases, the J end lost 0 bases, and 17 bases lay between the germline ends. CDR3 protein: CASLLLGGYSYEQYF. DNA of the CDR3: TGTGCCAGCCTCCTTCTCGGGGGATACTCCTACGAGCAGTACTTC.

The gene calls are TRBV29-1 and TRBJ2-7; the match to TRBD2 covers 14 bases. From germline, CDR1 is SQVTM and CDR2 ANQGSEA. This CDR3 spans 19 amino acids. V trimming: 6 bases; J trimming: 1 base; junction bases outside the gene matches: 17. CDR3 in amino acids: CSVQGGLAGVGRGSYEQYF. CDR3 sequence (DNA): TGCAGCGTCCAAGGGGGACTAGCGGGAGTAGGTCGCGGTTCCTACGAGCAGTACTTC.

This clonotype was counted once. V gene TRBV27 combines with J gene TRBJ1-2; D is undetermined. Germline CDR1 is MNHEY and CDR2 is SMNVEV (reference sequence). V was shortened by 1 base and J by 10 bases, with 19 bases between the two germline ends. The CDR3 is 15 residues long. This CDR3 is CASSLLGGVEADYTF. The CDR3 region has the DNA TGTGCCAGCAGTTTATTAGGAGGAGTCGAGGCCGACTACACCTTC.

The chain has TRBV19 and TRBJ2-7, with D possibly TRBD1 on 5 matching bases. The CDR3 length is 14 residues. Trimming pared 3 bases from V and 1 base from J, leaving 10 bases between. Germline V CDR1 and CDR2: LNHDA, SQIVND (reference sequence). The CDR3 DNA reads TGTGCCAGTAGTATCATCCAGGGTTCCTACGAGCAGTACTTC. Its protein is CASSIIQGSYEQYF.

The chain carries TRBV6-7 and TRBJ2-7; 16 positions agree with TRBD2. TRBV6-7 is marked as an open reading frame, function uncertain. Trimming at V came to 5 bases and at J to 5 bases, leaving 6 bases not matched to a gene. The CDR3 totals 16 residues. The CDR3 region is CASSPGLAGGPDEQYF. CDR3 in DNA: TGTGCCAGCAGTCCGGGACTAGCGGGAGGGCCAGACGAGCAGTACTTC.

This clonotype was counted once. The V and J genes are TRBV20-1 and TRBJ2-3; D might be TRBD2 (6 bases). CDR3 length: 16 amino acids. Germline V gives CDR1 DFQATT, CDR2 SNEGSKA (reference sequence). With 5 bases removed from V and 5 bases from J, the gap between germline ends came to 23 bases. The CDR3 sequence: CSARPTHGGPGDTQYF. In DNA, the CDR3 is TGCAGTGCTCGCCCTACCCACGGGGGTCCGGGAGATACGCAGTATTTT.

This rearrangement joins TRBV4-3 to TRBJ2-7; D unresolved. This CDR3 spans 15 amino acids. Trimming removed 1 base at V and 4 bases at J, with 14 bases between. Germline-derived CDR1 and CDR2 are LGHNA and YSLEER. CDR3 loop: CASSQGASNRYEQYF. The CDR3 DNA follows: TGCGCCAGCAGCCAAGGGGCTAGTAACCGTTACGAGCAGTACTTC.

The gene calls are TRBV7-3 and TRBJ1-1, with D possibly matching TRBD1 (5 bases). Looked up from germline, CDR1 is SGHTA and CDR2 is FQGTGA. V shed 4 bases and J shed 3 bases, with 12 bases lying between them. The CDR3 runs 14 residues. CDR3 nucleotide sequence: TGTGCCAGCAGCTCGACCCTAGGGGACACTGAAGCTTTCTTT. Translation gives CASSSTLGDTEAFF.

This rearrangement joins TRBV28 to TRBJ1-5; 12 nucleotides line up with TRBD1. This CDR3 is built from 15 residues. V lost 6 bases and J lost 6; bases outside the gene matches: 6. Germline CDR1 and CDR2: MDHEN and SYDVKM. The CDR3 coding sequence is TGTGCCAGCAGGGGGGACAGGGGGCATATTCAGCCCCAGCATTTT. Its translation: CASRGDRGHIQPQHF.

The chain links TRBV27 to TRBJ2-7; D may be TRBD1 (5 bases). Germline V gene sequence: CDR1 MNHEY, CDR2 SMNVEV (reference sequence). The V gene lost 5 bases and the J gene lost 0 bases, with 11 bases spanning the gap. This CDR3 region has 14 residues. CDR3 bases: TGTGCCAGCAGTCCCAGGGCTTCCTCCTACGAGCAGTACTTC. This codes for CASSPRASSYEQYF.

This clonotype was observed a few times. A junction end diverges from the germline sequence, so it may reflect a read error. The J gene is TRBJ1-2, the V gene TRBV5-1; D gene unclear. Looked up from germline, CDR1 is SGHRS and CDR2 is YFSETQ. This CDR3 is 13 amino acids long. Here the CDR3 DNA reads TGTGCCAGCAGTTTAGTAGGGAGCTATGGCTACACCTTC. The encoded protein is CASSLVGSYGYTF.

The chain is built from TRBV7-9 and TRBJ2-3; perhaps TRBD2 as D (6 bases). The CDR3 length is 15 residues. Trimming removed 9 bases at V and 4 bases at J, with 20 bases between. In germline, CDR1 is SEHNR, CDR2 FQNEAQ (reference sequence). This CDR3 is CASEEGRFGADTQYF. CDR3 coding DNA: TGTGCCAGTGAGGAGGGTCGATTTGGGGCAGATACGCAGTATTTT.

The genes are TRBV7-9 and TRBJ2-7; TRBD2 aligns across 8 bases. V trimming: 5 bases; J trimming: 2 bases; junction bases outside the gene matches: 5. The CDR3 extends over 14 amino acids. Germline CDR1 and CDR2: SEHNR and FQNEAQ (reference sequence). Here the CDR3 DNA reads TGTGCCAGCAGCAATAGCGGGACCCCCTACGAGCAGTACTTC. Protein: CASSNSGTPYEQYF.

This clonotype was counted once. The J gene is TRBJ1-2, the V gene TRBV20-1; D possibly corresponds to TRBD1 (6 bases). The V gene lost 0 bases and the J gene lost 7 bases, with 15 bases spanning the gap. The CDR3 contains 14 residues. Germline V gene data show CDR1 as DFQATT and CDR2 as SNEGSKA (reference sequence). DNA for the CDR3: TGCAGTGCTAGAGACGTTTACAGGGAAGTTGGCTACACCTTC. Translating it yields CSARDVYREVGYTF.

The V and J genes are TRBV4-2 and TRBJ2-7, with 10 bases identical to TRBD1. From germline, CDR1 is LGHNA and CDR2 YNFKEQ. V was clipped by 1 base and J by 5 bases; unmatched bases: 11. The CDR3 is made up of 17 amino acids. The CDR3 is CASSQGQWLDRGNEQYF. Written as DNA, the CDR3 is TGTGCCAGCAGCCAAGGCCAATGGTTGGACAGGGGGAACGAGCAGTACTTC.

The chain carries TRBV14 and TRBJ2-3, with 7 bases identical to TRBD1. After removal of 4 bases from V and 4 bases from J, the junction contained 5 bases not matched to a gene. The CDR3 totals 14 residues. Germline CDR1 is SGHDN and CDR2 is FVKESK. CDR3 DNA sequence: TGTGCCAGCAGCCCTTGGACAGGCCCAGATACGCAGTATTTT. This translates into CASSPWTGPDTQYF.

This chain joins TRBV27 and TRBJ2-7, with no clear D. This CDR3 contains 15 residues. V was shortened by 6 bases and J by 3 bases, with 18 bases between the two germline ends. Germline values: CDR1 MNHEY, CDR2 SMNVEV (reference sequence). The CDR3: CASRIGIGPLYEQYF. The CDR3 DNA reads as TGTGCCAGCAGAATCGGAATAGGACCCCTCTACGAGCAGTACTTC.

For the CDR3, the DNA is TGTGCCAGCAATTTTGACAGGACCCCTAGCGGGGAGCTGTTTTTT. Protein: CASNFDRTPSGELFF. The chain links TRBV12-3 or TRBV12-4 to TRBJ2-2, with TRBD1 as a possible D gene (6 bases). There are 15 residues in the CDR3. V dropped 7 bases and J dropped 7 bases, with 19 bases sitting between them.

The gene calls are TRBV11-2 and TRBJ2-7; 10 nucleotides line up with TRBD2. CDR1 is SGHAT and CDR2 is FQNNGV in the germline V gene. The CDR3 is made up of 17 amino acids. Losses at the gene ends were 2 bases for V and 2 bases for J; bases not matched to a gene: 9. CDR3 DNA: TGTGCCAGCAGCTTAACGTACGGACTAGCGGACACCTACGAGCAGTACTTC. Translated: CASSLTYGLADTYEQYF.

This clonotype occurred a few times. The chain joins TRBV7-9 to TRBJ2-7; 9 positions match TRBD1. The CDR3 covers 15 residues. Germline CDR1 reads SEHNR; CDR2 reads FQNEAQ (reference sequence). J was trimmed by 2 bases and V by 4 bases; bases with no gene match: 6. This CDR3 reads CASSSSGTGPYEQYF. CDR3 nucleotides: TGTGCCAGCAGCTCATCGGGGACAGGGCCCTACGAGCAGTACTTC.

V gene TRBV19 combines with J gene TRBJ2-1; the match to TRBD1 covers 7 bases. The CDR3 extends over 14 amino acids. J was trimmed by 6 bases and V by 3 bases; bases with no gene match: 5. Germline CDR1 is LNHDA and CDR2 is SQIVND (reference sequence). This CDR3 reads CASSIGTVPNEQFF. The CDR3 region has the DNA TGTGCCAGTAGTATCGGGACAGTACCCAATGAGCAGTTCTTC.

This CDR3 is CATSPGPGPGLYEQYF. CDR3 bases: TGTGCCACCAGCCCGGGCCCGGGACCGGGGCTCTACGAGCAGTACTTC. The chain joins TRBV24-1 to TRBJ2-7; D possibly matches TRBD1 or TRBD2 (5 bases each). This CDR3 spans 16 amino acids. The ends were cut back, 7 bases at V and 3 bases at J, with 21 bases in the middle. The germline gives CDR1 KGHDR, CDR2 SFDVKD.

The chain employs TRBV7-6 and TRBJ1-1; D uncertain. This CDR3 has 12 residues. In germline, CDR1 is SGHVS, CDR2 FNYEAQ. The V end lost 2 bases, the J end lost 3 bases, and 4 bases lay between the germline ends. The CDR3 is CASSLLYTEAFF. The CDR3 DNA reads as TGTGCCAGCAGCTTACTTTACACTGAAGCTTTCTTT.

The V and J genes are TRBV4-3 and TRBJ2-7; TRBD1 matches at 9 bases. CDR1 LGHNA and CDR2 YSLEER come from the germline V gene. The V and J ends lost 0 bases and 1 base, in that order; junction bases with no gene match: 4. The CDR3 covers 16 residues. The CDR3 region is CASSQDSGTGSYEQYF. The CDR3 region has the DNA TGCGCCAGCAGCCAAGATTCCGGGACAGGGTCCTACGAGCAGTACTTC.